This is a list of T cell receptor beta chains from one sample in a study of vaccination effects on CD4 cells after COVID-19. The antigens for these receptors are not known. Sequencing was performed with immunoSEQ multiplex PCR; in TCRdb, only in-frame clones are kept and a portion is missing. The table lists around 37,000 clones, 65% to 85% of them singletons. This sample comprised CD4+ T cells from PBMCs cultured without peptide, obtained before COVID-19 vaccination. These receptors were obtained from a human donor who received a COVID-19 vaccine. The CDR3 runs from the conserved cysteine through the conserved F or W. The order of the fields is clone size, V gene, J gene, D gene, CDR3 protein, CDR3 DNA. D genes are given only for firm matches. Size tells how often a clone was seen (once, few, many) or the class of an expanded clone, and some rows leave it out.

size: few
V: TRBV25-1
J: TRBJ1-5
D: TRBD1
CDR3: CASRGTGGLQPQHF
DNA: TGTGCCAGCAGAGGGACAGGGGGCTTACAGCCCCAGCATTTT

size: -
V: TRBV2
J: TRBJ1-2
D: -
CDR3: CASSRLPDRPANYGYTF
DNA: TGTGCCAGCAGCCGCTTACCCGACAGGCCAGCTAACTATGGCTACACCTTC

size: -
V: TRBV30
J: TRBJ2-6
D: -
CDR3: CAWSGRGGYLSGANVLTF
DNA: TGTGCCTGGAGTGGGAGGGGGGGCTATCTCTCTGGGGCCAACGTCCTGACTTTC

size: -
V: TRBV9
J: TRBJ2-5
D: TRBD1
CDR3: CASSVGTGKQETQYF
DNA: TGTGCCAGCAGCGTAGGGACAGGGAAACAAGAGACCCAGTACTTC

size: few
V: TRBV28
J: TRBJ1-2
D: -
CDR3: CASSTATDGYTF
DNA: TGTGCCAGCAGTACCGCGACAGATGGCTACACCTTC

size: -
V: TRBV10-3
J: TRBJ2-7
D: -
CDR3: CAISERGDEQYF
DNA: TGTGCCATCAGTGAGCGGGGCGACGAGCAGTACTTC

size: few
V: TRBV10-3
J: TRBJ1-2
D: -
CDR3: CAISESAGYNYGYTF
DNA: TGTGCCATCAGTGAGTCTGCAGGTTACAACTATGGCTACACCTTC

size: -
V: TRBV28
J: TRBJ1-2
D: -
CDR3: CASSFATAGGYTF
DNA: TGTGCCAGCAGTTTCGCCACGGCCGGGGGCTACACCTTC

size: once
V: TRBV19
J: TRBJ1-2
D: TRBD1
CDR3: CASSFLDRVGYTF
DNA: TGTGCCAGTAGTTTTCTGGACAGGGTGGGCTACACCTTC

size: -
V: TRBV28
J: TRBJ1-1
D: -
CDR3: CASRRGRTPNTEAFF
DNA: TGTGCCAGCAGGCGGGGGCGGACACCGAACACTGAAGCTTTCTTT

size: -
V: TRBV5-4
J: TRBJ1-6
D: TRBD1
CDR3: CASSLAQGSNSPLHF
DNA: TGTGCCAGCAGCTTGGCACAGGGGTCAAATTCACCCCTCCACTTT

size: -
V: TRBV6-5
J: TRBJ1-1
D: -
CDR3: CASSYLSSGEAFF
DNA: TGTGCCAGCAGTTACCTCTCGTCGGGTGAAGCTTTCTTT

size: -
V: TRBV6-2/TRBV6-3
J: TRBJ2-7
D: -
CDR3: CASSYSFSGEAYEQYF
DNA: TGTGCCAGCAGTTACTCGTTTTCAGGGGAAGCCTACGAGCAGTACTTC

size: few
V: TRBV10-3
J: TRBJ1-2
D: -
CDR3: CAISGGAQKGNYGYTF
DNA: TGTGCCATCAGCGGAGGGGCACAAAAAGGAAACTATGGCTACACCTTC

size: -
V: TRBV6-5
J: TRBJ1-2
D: TRBD1
CDR3: CASSRDRGPYGYTF
DNA: TGTGCCAGCAGTCGGGACAGGGGCCCGTATGGCTACACCTTC

size: -
V: TRBV28
J: TRBJ1-2
D: -
CDR3: CASSLAGDDYGYTF
DNA: TGTGCCAGCAGTTTAGCAGGGGATGACTATGGCTACACCTTC

size: -
V: TRBV18
J: TRBJ2-1
D: -
CDR3: CASSPERTQFF
DNA: TGTGCCAGCTCACCAGAGCGGACGCAGTTCTTC

size: -
V: TRBV4-1
J: TRBJ1-4
D: -
CDR3: CASSQAITNEKLFF
DNA: TGCGCCAGCAGCCAAGCTATAACTAATGAAAAACTGTTTTTT

size: few
V: TRBV5-4
J: TRBJ1-1
D: TRBD1
CDR3: CASSLGSTGGTEAFF
DNA: TGTGCCAGCAGCTTGGGATCTACAGGGGGCACTGAAGCTTTCTTT

size: -
V: TRBV19
J: TRBJ1-5
D: TRBD1
CDR3: CASSGGQDRYSNQPQHF
DNA: TGTGCCAGTAGTGGGGGACAGGACCGATATAGCAATCAGCCCCAGCATTTT

size: once
V: TRBV19
J: TRBJ2-6
D: -
CDR3: CASSPGSGANVLTF
DNA: TGTGCCAGTAGTCCCGGCTCTGGGGCCAACGTCCTGACTTTC

size: -
V: TRBV18
J: TRBJ1-2
D: TRBD1
CDR3: CASSPPSTGKGHGYTF
DNA: TGTGCCAGCTCACCACCGTCGACAGGGAAAGGGCATGGCTACACCTTC

size: -
V: TRBV3-1/TRBV3-2
J: TRBJ1-1
D: -
CDR3: CASSQESQGSPEAFF
DNA: TGTGCCAGCAGCCAAGAGTCGCAGGGGTCCCCTGAAGCTTTCTTT

size: -
V: TRBV11-3
J: TRBJ2-4
D: TRBD1
CDR3: CASSLGGTGEAIQYF
DNA: TGTGCCAGCAGCTTAGGGGGGACAGGGGAAGCCATTCAGTACTTC

size: -
V: TRBV19
J: TRBJ1-1
D: -
CDR3: CASSSRTNTEAFF
DNA: TGTGCCAGTAGTTCTCGGACGAACACTGAAGCTTTCTTT

size: -
V: TRBV6-5
J: TRBJ2-3
D: -
CDR3: CASGPGRPSTDTQYF
DNA: TGTGCCAGCGGACCCGGACGGCCGAGCACAGATACGCAGTATTTT

size: -
V: TRBV9
J: TRBJ1-4
D: -
CDR3: CASSVGSRGPGEKLFF
DNA: TGTGCCAGCAGCGTAGGATCACGTGGTCCGGGGGAAAAACTGTTTTTT

size: -
V: TRBV7-3
J: TRBJ2-7
D: -
CDR3: CASSPGGDRHEQYF
DNA: TGTGCCAGCAGCCCAGGGGGGGATCGGCACGAGCAGTACTTC

size: -
V: TRBV7-2
J: TRBJ2-7
D: TRBD2
CDR3: CASSSQAGVAYEQYF
DNA: TGTGCCAGCAGCTCCCAAGCGGGGGTGGCCTACGAGCAGTACTTC

size: -
V: TRBV5-6
J: TRBJ2-5
D: -
CDR3: CASSPSRGSQETQYF
DNA: TGTGCCAGCAGCCCAAGTAGAGGTAGCCAAGAGACCCAGTACTTC

size: medium-sized
V: TRBV13
J: TRBJ1-2
D: -
CDR3: CASSTDLTYGYTF
DNA: TGTGCCAGCAGCACCGACTTAACCTATGGCTACACCTTC

size: -
V: TRBV4-1
J: TRBJ1-5
D: TRBD1
CDR3: CASSLSGTGLSNQPQHF
DNA: TGCGCCAGCAGCCTTTCCGGGACAGGGCTTAGCAATCAGCCCCAGCATTTT

size: few
V: TRBV30
J: TRBJ1-2
D: -
CDR3: CAWSAHIRGDGYTF
DNA: TGTGCCTGGAGTGCCCACATAAGGGGCGATGGCTACACCTTC

size: few
V: TRBV5-1
J: TRBJ1-2
D: -
CDR3: CASSLGQNYGYTF
DNA: TGCGCCAGCAGCTTGGGACAGAACTATGGCTACACCTTC

size: -
V: TRBV18
J: TRBJ1-3
D: -
CDR3: CASSQMGPVASGNTIYF
DNA: TGTGCCAGCTCGCAAATGGGTCCCGTTGCCTCTGGAAACACCATATATTTT

size: -
V: TRBV28
J: TRBJ1-2
D: TRBD1
CDR3: CASSRLWTGNYGYTF
DNA: TGTGCCAGCAGCCGACTCTGGACAGGGAACTATGGCTACACCTTC

size: -
V: TRBV19
J: TRBJ2-5
D: TRBD2
CDR3: CASSTAGAGVTQYF
DNA: TGTGCCAGTAGTACCGCGGGAGCCGGGGTGACCCAGTACTTC

size: -
V: TRBV5-1
J: TRBJ1-3
D: -
CDR3: CASSVGPGEGNTIYF
DNA: TGCGCCAGCTCAGTAGGCCCGGGGGAAGGAAACACCATATATTTT

size: -
V: TRBV19
J: TRBJ2-5
D: TRBD1
CDR3: CASSTRDRGAVETQYF
DNA: TGTGCCAGTAGTACCCGGGACAGGGGGGCTGTGGAGACCCAGTACTTC

size: -
V: TRBV24-1
J: TRBJ2-5
D: TRBD2
CDR3: CATSASGSLDETQYF
DNA: TGTGCCACCAGTGCTAGCGGGAGTTTAGATGAGACCCAGTACTTC

size: -
V: TRBV2
J: TRBJ2-2
D: -
CDR3: CASMGAAPQNTGELFF
DNA: TGTGCCAGCATGGGAGCCGCCCCACAGAACACCGGGGAGCTGTTTTTT

size: -
V: TRBV3-1/TRBV3-2
J: TRBJ1-1
D: -
CDR3: CASSPWGWGNTEAFF
DNA: TGTGCCAGCAGCCCCTGGGGGTGGGGGAACACTGAAGCTTTCTTT

size: -
V: TRBV7-8
J: TRBJ2-6
D: -
CDR3: CASSPKLSSGANVLTF
DNA: TGTGCCAGCAGCCCAAAACTAAGCTCTGGGGCCAACGTCCTGACTTTC

size: -
V: TRBV9
J: TRBJ2-1
D: TRBD2
CDR3: CASSDSGVPYNEQFF
DNA: TGTGCCAGCAGCGATAGCGGGGTCCCCTACAATGAGCAGTTCTTC

size: once
V: TRBV5-4
J: TRBJ1-2
D: -
CDR3: CASSLNPATYGYTF
DNA: TGTGCCAGCAGCTTGAACCCAGCCACCTATGGCTACACCTTC

size: once
V: TRBV12-5
J: TRBJ2-5
D: TRBD1
CDR3: CASAPRDSFWETQYF
DNA: TGTGCTAGTGCCCCCCGGGACAGCTTTTGGGAGACCCAGTACTTC